This T cell receptor (beta chain) originates from a study of cytomegalovirus exposure and HLA in healthy donors. The study's findings and limits: Indistinguishable V segments such as TRBV6-2 and TRBV6-3 were excluded. Later work found that TCR association rates differed between HLA loci; DRB1 had the most and HLA-C the fewest. Per published accounts, TCR beta sequences correctly predicted the HLA-A and HLA-B alleles of most subjects.

On this clone itself: The antigen remains unidentified.

Germline V gene lookup returns CDR1 SNHLY and CDR2 FYNNEI. The V and J ends lost 6 bases and 2 bases, in that order; junction bases with no gene match: 6. The CDR3 has 15 amino acids. Amplification used 60 Vbeta primers and 13 Jbeta primers. Method: immunoSEQ multiplex PCR; TCRdb's copy keeps in-frame clones and lacks some. The repertoire includes roughly 150,000 clones, roughly 76% of them detected once, and 0.95% to 1.5% sits in the top ten. V usage is TRBV2 and J usage is TRBJ2-1, with 8 bases aligning to TRBD1. This receptor was taken from a female donor in good health and CMV-seronegative. The sample taken for sequencing was PBMCs. DNA of the CDR3: TGTGCCAGCAGCAGACAGGGGAACCCCTACAATGAGCAGTTCTTC. Translation gives CASSRQGNPYNEQFF.